What follows are 4 T cell receptor beta chains derived from one specimen sequenced in a study of OX40 agonist ivuxolimab in advanced cancers. Profiled with immunoSEQ multiplex PCR; TCRdb holds only in-frame clones, not every one. The sample has around 70,000 clones; 84% are singletons. The sample consisted of CD4+ or CD8+ T cells sorted from blood, taken in a trial of the OX40 agonist ivuxolimab. These TCRs come from an adult with an advanced solid tumor such as melanoma, head and neck, liver or kidney cancer.

V and J are TRBV5-6 and TRBJ1-2; 11 nucleotides match TRBD1. The CDR3 consists of 14 residues. Per the germline V gene, CDR1 is SGHDT and CDR2 is YYEEEE. V was clipped by 0 bases and J by 7 bases; unmatched bases: 2. In DNA, the CDR3 is TGTGCCAGCAGCTTGGTTGGGACAGGGGGTGGCTACACCTTC. It translates to CASSLVGTGGGYTF.

This clone was recorded a few times. J is TRBJ2-5 and V is TRBV7-2; the D gene could be TRBD1 or TRBD2 (5 bases each). Per the germline V gene, CDR1 is SGHTA and CDR2 is FQGNSA. V lost 5 bases, J lost 5 bases, and 9 bases lay in between. The CDR3 sequence is 12 residues long. Here the CDR3 reads CASSGTPETQYF. The CDR3 DNA is TGTGCCAGCAGCGGGACCCCGGAGACCCAGTACTTC.

The chain joins TRBV5-1 to TRBJ2-3, with D uncertain. The CDR3 length is 16 residues. Germline-derived CDR1 and CDR2 are SGHRS and YFSETQ. Trimming removed 4 bases from V and 2 bases from J, with 17 bases in between. CDR3 sequence: CASSPDSALATDTQYF. The CDR3 nucleotides read TGCGCCAGCAGCCCCGATTCGGCCTTAGCCACAGATACGCAGTATTTT.

The CDR3 DNA sequence: TGTGCCAGCAGCTTACGGAGCGGGGGGGCAGATACGCAGTATTTT. It translates to CASSLRSGGADTQYF. This sequence joins TRBV11-2 and TRBJ2-3; TRBD2 agrees at 10 bases. The V segment lost 2 bases and the J segment 4 bases; nucleotides outside the gene matches: 3. Germline CDR1 is SGHAT and CDR2 is FQNNGV. This CDR3 is 15 amino acids long. Full variable domain (remainder filled in from reference TRBV11-2 and TRBJ2-3): EAGVAQSPRYKIIEKRQSVAFWCNPISGHATLYWYQQILGQGPKLLIQFQNNGVVDDSQLPKDRFSAERLKGVDSTLKIQPAKLEDSAVYLCASSLRSGGADTQYFGPGTRLTVL.